The clone carrying this T cell receptor beta chain was seen many times. The source of the sample is a study of T cells in Graves' hyperthyroidism and ophthalmopathy. This CDR3 spans 17 amino acids. V dropped 4 bases and J dropped 6 bases, with 19 bases sitting between them. Per the germline V gene, CDR1 is SGHDN and CDR2 is FVKESK. Amplification yielded TCR beta CDR3 regions, with RNA transcripts as the source. TCR CDR3 regions were first amplified by RT-PCR with HTBI primers. Using its own MiXCR run on the multiplex PCR reads, TCRdb lists one record per CDR3 protein. The data show about 760,000 distinct CDR3 sequences, 30% to 40% seen once.

Sequencing used blood. This chain links TRBV14 with TRBJ1-6; the D gene is possibly TRBD1 (6 bases). This TCR was recovered from a woman between 40 and 55 years old with Graves' hyperthyroidism. The CDR3 protein is CASSPRLEWTANSPLHF. In nucleotides, the CDR3 is TGTGCCAGCAGCCCACGTCTCGAATGGACAGCTAATTCACCCCTCCACTTT.